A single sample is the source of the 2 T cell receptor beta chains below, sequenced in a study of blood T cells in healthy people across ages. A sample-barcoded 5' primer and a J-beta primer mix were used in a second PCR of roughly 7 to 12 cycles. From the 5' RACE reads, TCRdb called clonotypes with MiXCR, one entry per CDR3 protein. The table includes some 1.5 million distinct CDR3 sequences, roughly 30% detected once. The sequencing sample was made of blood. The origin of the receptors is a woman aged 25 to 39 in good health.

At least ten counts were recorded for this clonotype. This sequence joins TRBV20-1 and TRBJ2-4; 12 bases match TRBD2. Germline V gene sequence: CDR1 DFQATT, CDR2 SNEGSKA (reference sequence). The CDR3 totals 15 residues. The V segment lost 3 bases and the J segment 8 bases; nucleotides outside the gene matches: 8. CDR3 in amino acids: CSARKTSGRGDIQYF. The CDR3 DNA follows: TGCAGTGCTAGGAAGACTAGCGGGAGAGGGGACATTCAGTACTTC.

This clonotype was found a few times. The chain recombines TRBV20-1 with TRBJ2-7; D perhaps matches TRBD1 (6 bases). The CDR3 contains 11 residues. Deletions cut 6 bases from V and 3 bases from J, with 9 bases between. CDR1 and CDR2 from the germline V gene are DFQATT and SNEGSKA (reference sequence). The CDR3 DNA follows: TGCAGTGCGAAGACAGGCTACGAGCAGTACTTC. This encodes CSAKTGYEQYF.